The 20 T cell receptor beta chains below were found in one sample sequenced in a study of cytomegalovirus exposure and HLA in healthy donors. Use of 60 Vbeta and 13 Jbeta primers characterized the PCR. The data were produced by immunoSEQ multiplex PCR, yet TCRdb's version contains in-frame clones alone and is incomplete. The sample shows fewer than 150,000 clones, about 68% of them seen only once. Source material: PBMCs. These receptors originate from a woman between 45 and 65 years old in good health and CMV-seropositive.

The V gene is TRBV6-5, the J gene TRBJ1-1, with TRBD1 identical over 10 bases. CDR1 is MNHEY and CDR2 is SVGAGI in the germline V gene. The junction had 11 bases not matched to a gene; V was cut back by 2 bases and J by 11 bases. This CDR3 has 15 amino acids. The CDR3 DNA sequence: TGTGCCAGCAGTTACGGGACGACAGGGGGCGATCCGGCTTTCTTT. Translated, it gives CASSYGTTGGDPAFF.

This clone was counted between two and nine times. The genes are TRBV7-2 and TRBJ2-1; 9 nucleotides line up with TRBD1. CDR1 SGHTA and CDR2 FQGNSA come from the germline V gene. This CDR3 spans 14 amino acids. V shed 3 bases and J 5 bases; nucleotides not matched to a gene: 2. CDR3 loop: CASSLDRGHNEQFF. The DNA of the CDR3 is TGTGCCAGCAGCTTGGACAGGGGACACAATGAGCAGTTCTTC.

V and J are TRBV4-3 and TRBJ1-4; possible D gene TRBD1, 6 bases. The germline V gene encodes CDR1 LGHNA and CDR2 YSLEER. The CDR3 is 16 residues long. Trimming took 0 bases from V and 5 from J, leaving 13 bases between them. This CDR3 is CASSQEPGHRNEKLFF. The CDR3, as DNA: TGCGCCAGCAGCCAAGAGCCGGGACACCGGAATGAAAAACTGTTTTTT.

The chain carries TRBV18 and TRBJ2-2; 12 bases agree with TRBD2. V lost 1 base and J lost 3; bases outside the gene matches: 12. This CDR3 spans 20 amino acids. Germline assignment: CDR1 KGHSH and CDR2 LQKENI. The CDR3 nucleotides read TGTGCCAGCTCACCACGTAGGGTAGCTAGCGGGAGGGCCGACACCGGGGAGCTGTTTTTT. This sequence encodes CASSPRRVASGRADTGELFF.

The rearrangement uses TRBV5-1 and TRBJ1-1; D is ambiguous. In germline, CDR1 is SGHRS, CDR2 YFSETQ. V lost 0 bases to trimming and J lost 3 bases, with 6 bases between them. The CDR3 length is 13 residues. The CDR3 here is CASSLEADTEAFF. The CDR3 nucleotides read TGCGCCAGCAGCTTGGAGGCGGACACTGAAGCTTTCTTT.

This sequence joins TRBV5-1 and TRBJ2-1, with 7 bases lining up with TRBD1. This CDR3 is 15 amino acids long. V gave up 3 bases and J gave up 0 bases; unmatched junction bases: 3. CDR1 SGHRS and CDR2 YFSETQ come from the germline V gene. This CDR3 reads CASSSDRSSYNEQFF. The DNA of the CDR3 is TGCGCCAGCAGCTCGGACAGGAGCTCCTACAATGAGCAGTTCTTC.

DNA of the CDR3: TGTGCCAGCAGCCCGGACACTTCCTACGAGCAGTACTTC. Its protein product is CASSPDTSYEQYF. This rearrangement joins TRBV7-7 to TRBJ2-5; D is perhaps TRBD1 (5 bases). The assigned J gene may be wrong: the sequence end matches TRBJ2-7 better. Germline lookup yields CDR1 SSHAT and CDR2 FNYEAQ (reference sequence). CDR3 length equals 13 residues.

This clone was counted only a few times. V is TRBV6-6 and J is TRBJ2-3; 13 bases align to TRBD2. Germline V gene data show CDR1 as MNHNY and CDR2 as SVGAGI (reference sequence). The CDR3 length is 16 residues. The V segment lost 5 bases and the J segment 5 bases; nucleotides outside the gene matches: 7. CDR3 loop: CASSTGLAGALDTQYF. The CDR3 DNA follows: TGTGCCAGCAGTACAGGACTAGCGGGAGCTCTAGATACGCAGTATTTT.

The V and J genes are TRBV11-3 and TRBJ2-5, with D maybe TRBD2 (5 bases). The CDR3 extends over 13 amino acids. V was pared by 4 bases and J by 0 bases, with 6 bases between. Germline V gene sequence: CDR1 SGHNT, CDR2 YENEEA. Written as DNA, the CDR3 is TGTGCCAGCAGCTCCGGGAACCAAGAGACCCAGTACTTC. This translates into CASSSGNQETQYF.

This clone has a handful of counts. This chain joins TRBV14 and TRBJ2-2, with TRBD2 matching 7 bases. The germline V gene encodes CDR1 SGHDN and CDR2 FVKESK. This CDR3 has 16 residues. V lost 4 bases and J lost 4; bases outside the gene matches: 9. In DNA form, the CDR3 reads TGTGCCAGCAGCCCCCTAGGTGGGGGGGTCACCGGGGAGCTGTTTTTT. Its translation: CASSPLGGGVTGELFF.

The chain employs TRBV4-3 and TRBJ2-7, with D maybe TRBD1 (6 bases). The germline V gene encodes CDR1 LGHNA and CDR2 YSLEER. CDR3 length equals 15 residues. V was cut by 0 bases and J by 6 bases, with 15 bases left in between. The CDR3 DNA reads TGCGCCAGCAGCCAAGATGTAGGACAGCCCAGCGAGCAGTACTTC. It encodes CASSQDVGQPSEQYF.

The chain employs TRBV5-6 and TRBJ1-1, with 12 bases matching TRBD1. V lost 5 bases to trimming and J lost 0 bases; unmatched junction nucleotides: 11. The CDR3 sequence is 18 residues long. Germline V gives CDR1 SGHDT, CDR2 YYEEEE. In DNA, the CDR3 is TGTGCCAGCAGTCGCTTGGGACAGGGGGCCTCAATGAACACTGAAGCTTTCTTT. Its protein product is CASSRLGQGASMNTEAFF.

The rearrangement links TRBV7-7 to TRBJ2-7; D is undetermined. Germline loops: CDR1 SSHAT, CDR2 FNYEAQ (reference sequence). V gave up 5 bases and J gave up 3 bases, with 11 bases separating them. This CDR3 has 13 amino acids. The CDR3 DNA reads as TGTGCCAGCAGCCCGTCTAGTGGCTACGAGCAGTACTTC. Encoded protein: CASSPSSGYEQYF.

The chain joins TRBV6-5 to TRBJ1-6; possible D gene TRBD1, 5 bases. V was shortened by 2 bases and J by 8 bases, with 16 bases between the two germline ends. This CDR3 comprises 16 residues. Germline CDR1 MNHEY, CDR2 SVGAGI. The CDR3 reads CASSYRPGRGDSPLHF. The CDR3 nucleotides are TGTGCCAGCAGTTACCGCCCAGGGAGGGGTGATTCACCCCTCCACTTT.

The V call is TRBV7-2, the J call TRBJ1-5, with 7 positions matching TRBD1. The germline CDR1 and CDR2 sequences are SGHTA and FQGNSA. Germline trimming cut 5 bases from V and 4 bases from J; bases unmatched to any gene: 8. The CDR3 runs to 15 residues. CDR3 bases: TGTGCCAGCAGCACAGGACAGGTGAATAATCAGCCCCAGCATTTT. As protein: CASSTGQVNNQPQHF.

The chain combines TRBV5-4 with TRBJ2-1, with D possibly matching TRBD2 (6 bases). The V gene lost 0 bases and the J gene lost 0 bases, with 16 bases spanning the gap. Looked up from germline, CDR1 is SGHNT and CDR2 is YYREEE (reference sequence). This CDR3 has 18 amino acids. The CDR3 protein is CASSLGTSFLSSYNEQFF. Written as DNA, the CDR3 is TGTGCCAGCAGCTTGGGAACTAGCTTCTTGAGCTCCTACAATGAGCAGTTCTTC.

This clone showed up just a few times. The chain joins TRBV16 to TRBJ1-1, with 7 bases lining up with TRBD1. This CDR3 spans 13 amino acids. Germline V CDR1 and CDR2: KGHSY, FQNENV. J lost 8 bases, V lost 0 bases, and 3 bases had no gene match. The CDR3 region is CASSQSRGPEAFF. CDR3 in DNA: TGTGCCAGCAGCCAATCAAGGGGGCCGGAAGCTTTCTTT.

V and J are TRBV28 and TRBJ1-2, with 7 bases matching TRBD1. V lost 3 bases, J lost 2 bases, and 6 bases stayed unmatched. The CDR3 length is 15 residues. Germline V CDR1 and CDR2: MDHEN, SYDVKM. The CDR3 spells CASSFGGGKNYGYTF. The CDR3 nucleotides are TGTGCCAGCAGTTTCGGAGGGGGCAAAAACTATGGCTACACCTTC.

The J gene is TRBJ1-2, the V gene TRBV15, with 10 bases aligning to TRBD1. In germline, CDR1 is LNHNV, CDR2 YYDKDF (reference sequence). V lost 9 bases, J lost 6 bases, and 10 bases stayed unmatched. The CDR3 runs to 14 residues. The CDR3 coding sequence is TGTGCCACTACGAGGGACAGGGGTTTGGATGGCTACACCTTC. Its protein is CATTRDRGLDGYTF.

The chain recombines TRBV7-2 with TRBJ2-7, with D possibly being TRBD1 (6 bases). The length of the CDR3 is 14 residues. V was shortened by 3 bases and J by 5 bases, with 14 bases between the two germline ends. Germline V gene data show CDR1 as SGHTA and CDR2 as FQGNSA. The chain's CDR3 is CASSFEPGGHEQYF. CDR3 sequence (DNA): TGTGCCAGCAGCTTCGAACCTGGGGGCCACGAGCAGTACTTC.